Listed below are T cell receptor beta chains from one sample, sequenced in a study of blood T cell repertoires in COVID-19. Clones were sequenced by immunoSEQ multiplex PCR, and TCRdb holds only the in-frame ones, with some missing. This sample has 100,000 to 120,000 clones, with just over 70% found just once. Sample: peripheral blood. These receptors all stem from a woman aged 40 to 50 with acute or convalescent COVID-19. The CDR3 runs from the conserved cysteine through the conserved F or W. The D gene is left open where the match is weak. Expanded clones get a size class; other rows say once, few or many, or leave the size out.

d_gene	v_gene	j_gene	abundance	CDR3aa	CDR3nt
-	TRBV5-1	TRBJ2-2	-	CASRPGQAGELFF	TGCGCCAGCAGACCCGGACAAGCCGGGGAGCTGTTTTTT
-	TRBV6-2/TRBV6-3	TRBJ1-2	-	CASSYSGIDGYTF	TGTGCCAGCAGTTATTCGGGAATCGATGGCTACACCTTC
-	TRBV3-1/TRBV3-2	TRBJ1-5	-	CASSAREQPQHF	TGTGCCAGCAGCGCTCGAGAACAGCCCCAGCATTTT
-	TRBV19	TRBJ2-6	-	CASKAREGSQASGANVLTF	TGTGCCAGTAAAGCTCGGGAAGGGTCCCAAGCTTCTGGGGCCAACGTCCTGACTTTC
-	TRBV28	TRBJ2-7	-	CASKLQGYEQYF	TGTGCCAGCAAATTACAGGGTTACGAGCAGTACTTC
TRBD1	TRBV5-1	TRBJ1-6	-	CASRPEQGADNSPLHF	TGCGCCAGCAGACCCGAACAGGGGGCGGATAATTCACCCCTCCACTTT
TRBD1	TRBV5-1	TRBJ1-1	many	CASSPTGQENTEAFF	TGCGCCAGCAGCCCTACCGGACAGGAGAACACTGAAGCTTTCTTT
TRBD1	TRBV7-2	TRBJ1-1	medium-sized	CASSQQGAAEAFF	TGTGCCAGCAGCCAACAGGGGGCTGCTGAAGCTTTCTTT
-	TRBV15	TRBJ1-2	-	CATSRDTVGSRGLYGYTF	TGTGCCACCAGCAGAGATACGGTGGGAAGCAGGGGCCTCTATGGCTACACCTTC
TRBD1	TRBV5-1	TRBJ1-2	-	CASSLDGQAAGGYTF	TGCGCCAGCAGCTTGGACGGACAGGCTGCTGGGGGCTACACCTTC
TRBD1	TRBV4-2	TRBJ2-7	-	CASSQEAGTGGYEQYF	TGTGCCAGCAGCCAAGAGGCCGGGACAGGGGGCTACGAGCAGTACTTC
TRBD1	TRBV11-1	TRBJ2-7	-	CASRHRGSNEQYF	TGTGCCAGCAGGCACAGGGGATCGAACGAGCAGTACTTC
-	TRBV5-1	TRBJ1-1	-	CASSWPDRPHEAFF	TGCGCCAGCAGCTGGCCTGACAGGCCCCACGAAGCTTTCTTT
-	TRBV19	TRBJ1-6	once	CASSVVGQLNSPLHF	TGTGCCAGCTCAGTAGTGGGGCAGCTTAATTCACCCCTCCACTTT
-	TRBV6-6	TRBJ2-1	-	CASSHAGAEQFF	TGTGCCAGCAGCCACGCTGGGGCGGAGCAGTTCTTC
-	TRBV3-1/TRBV3-2	TRBJ1-5	-	CASSAESWHHQPQHF	TGTGCCAGCAGCGCGGAAAGTTGGCATCATCAGCCCCAGCATTTT
-	TRBV7-2	TRBJ1-2	-	CASSLSRLGYTF	TGTGCCAGCAGCTTGTCCCGGTTAGGCTACACCTTC
TRBD1	TRBV9	TRBJ1-2	few	CASSLNAGTGGYGYTF	TGTGCCAGCAGCCTTAATGCCGGGACAGGGGGTTATGGCTACACCTTC
TRBD2	TRBV7-3	TRBJ2-2	-	CASSAGTSPGNTGELFF	TGTGCCAGCAGCGCCGGGACTAGTCCTGGGAACACCGGGGAGCTGTTTTTT
TRBD1	TRBV6-2/TRBV6-3	TRBJ1-5	-	CASSSTGLGQPQHF	TGTGCCAGCAGTTCGACAGGGTTAGGTCAGCCCCAGCATTTT
TRBD1	TRBV9	TRBJ2-2	-	CASSVGRTGNTGELFF	TGTGCCAGCAGCGTAGGTCGGACAGGGAACACCGGGGAGCTGTTTTTT
-	TRBV6-1	TRBJ1-5	few	CASSEPNSSNQPQHF	TGTGCCAGCAGTGAACCGAATAGTAGCAATCAGCCCCAGCATTTT
TRBD2	TRBV7-6	TRBJ2-2	few	CASSLSASGDNTGELFF	TGTGCCAGCAGCTTATCGGCTAGCGGGGACAACACCGGGGAGCTGTTTTTT
-	TRBV6-2/TRBV6-3	TRBJ1-1	many	CASSYSTENTEAFF	TGTGCCAGCAGTTACTCGACAGAGAACACTGAAGCTTTCTTT
-	TRBV5-1	TRBJ2-1	-	CASSLDGNEQFF	TGCGCCAGCAGCTTGGACGGCAATGAGCAGTTCTTC
TRBD1	TRBV6-1	TRBJ2-7	few	CASSDQDRVFNEQYF	TGTGCCAGCAGTGACCAGGACAGGGTCTTTAACGAGCAGTACTTC
TRBD1	TRBV18	TRBJ2-1	-	CASSPPSGGDSSYNEQFF	TGTGCCAGCTCACCACCCTCAGGGGGAGACTCGTCCTACAATGAGCAGTTCTTC
TRBD1	TRBV19	TRBJ2-5	-	CASSGTGGTGTQYF	TGTGCCAGTAGTGGGACAGGGGGCACAGGGACCCAGTACTTC
TRBD1	TRBV9	TRBJ2-5	few	CASSPPTGEETQYF	TGTGCCAGCAGCCCCCCGACAGGGGAAGAGACCCAGTACTTC
-	TRBV12-3/TRBV12-4	TRBJ1-2	-	CASIIHGGGGYTF	TGTGCCAGCATCATCCACGGGGGTGGCGGCTACACCTTC
TRBD2	TRBV24-1	TRBJ2-2	-	CATSDFRGGANTGELFF	TGTGCCACCAGTGATTTTCGGGGGGGCGCAAACACCGGGGAGCTGTTTTTT
TRBD2	TRBV4-1	TRBJ2-3	-	CASSQLAGASTDTQYF	TGCGCCAGCAGCCAACTAGCGGGGGCTAGCACAGATACGCAGTATTTT
TRBD1	TRBV30	TRBJ2-2	-	CAWNRGRPNTGELFF	TGTGCCTGGAACAGGGGCCGGCCGAACACCGGGGAGCTGTTTTTT
TRBD1	TRBV19	TRBJ1-5	-	CATLRTGDSNQPQHF	TGTGCGACGCTTCGAACAGGGGATAGCAATCAGCCCCAGCATTTT
-	TRBV19	TRBJ1-1	-	CASSPRGYTEAFF	TGTGCCAGTAGCCCCAGAGGGTACACTGAAGCTTTCTTT
TRBD1	TRBV28	TRBJ2-1	-	CASSTILWDSTFSYNEQFF	TGTGCCAGCAGTACGATTTTGTGGGACAGCACTTTCTCCTACAATGAGCAGTTCTTC
-	TRBV5-1	TRBJ2-5	-	CASSSEGQETQYF	TGCGCCAGCAGCTCGGAGGGCCAAGAGACCCAGTACTTC
-	TRBV11-2	TRBJ2-2	-	CASSPLAGSGELFF	TGTGCCAGCAGCCCCCTAGCTGGTTCCGGGGAGCTGTTTTTT
TRBD1	TRBV29-1	TRBJ2-5	-	CSVDRGGSETQYF	TGCAGCGTGGACAGGGGGGGCTCGGAGACCCAGTACTTC
TRBD2	TRBV29-1	TRBJ2-1	few	CSAEGGGRNEQFF	TGCAGCGCGGAGGGCGGGGGTCGCAATGAGCAGTTCTTC
-	TRBV18	TRBJ2-2	-	CASSLSVTGELFF	TGTGCCAGCTCACTATCAGTCACCGGGGAGCTGTTTTTT
-	TRBV2	TRBJ1-4	once	CASTPLAGTNEKLFF	TGTGCCAGCACCCCGTTGGCGGGAACTAATGAAAAACTGTTTTTT
-	TRBV3-1/TRBV3-2	TRBJ1-1	many	CASSQEGGDTEAFF	TGTGCCAGCAGCCAAGAGGGAGGGGACACTGAAGCTTTCTTT
-	TRBV5-8	TRBJ1-4	-	CASSPKGQANEKLFF	TGTGCCAGCAGCCCAAAAGGACAAGCTAATGAAAAACTGTTTTTT
TRBD1	TRBV6-2/TRBV6-3	TRBJ2-1	-	CASSYSGQGHEQFF	TGTGCCAGCAGTTACTCGGGACAGGGCCATGAGCAGTTCTTC
TRBD2	TRBV3-1/TRBV3-2	TRBJ2-5	-	CASSPQGGGGIETQYF	TGTGCCAGCAGCCCTCAAGGTGGCGGGGGGATAGAGACCCAGTACTTC
TRBD2	TRBV3-1/TRBV3-2	TRBJ2-5	-	CASSTSGAGGETQYF	TGTGCCAGCAGCACCTCGGGGGCGGGGGGTGAGACCCAGTACTTC
-	TRBV5-6	TRBJ1-5	-	CASSSSGGQPQHF	TGTGCCAGCAGCAGCTCTGGAGGTCAGCCCCAGCATTTT
TRBD1	TRBV19	TRBJ2-2	-	CASSTRTGDTGELFF	TGTGCCAGTAGTACCAGGACAGGGGACACCGGGGAGCTGTTTTTT
-	TRBV5-1	TRBJ2-2	-	CASSSPGGGGTGELFF	TGCGCCAGCAGCTCTCCGGGGGGCGGAGGCACCGGGGAGCTGTTTTTT
TRBD1	TRBV7-2	TRBJ2-1	few	CASSIGTGAYNEQFF	TGTGCCAGCAGCATCGGGACAGGGGCCTACAATGAGCAGTTCTTC
TRBD2	TRBV19	TRBJ2-1	-	CASSLGTSGYNEQFF	TGTGCCAGTAGTCTCGGGACTAGCGGTTACAATGAGCAGTTCTTC
TRBD1	TRBV19	TRBJ2-7	few	CASKDRDRNYEQYF	TGTGCCAGTAAGGATCGGGACAGGAACTACGAGCAGTACTTC
TRBD1	TRBV6-1	TRBJ1-5	-	CASSTGQLGQQPQHF	TGTGCCAGCAGTACGGGACAGTTAGGTCAGCAGCCCCAGCATTTT
TRBD1	TRBV5-6	TRBJ2-7	once	CASERQGIGNEQYF	TGTGCCAGCGAAAGACAGGGGATAGGCAACGAGCAGTACTTC
-	TRBV28	TRBJ1-2	-	CASRTAYGYTF	TGTGCCAGCAGAACAGCCTATGGCTACACCTTC
-	TRBV11-1	TRBJ2-1	-	CASRITSNEQFF	TGTGCCAGCAGGATAACAAGCAATGAGCAGTTCTTC
TRBD2	TRBV9	TRBJ2-1	few	CASSVAAGSGEQFF	TGTGCCAGCAGCGTAGCAGCGGGGAGTGGTGAGCAGTTCTTC
-	TRBV5-4	TRBJ1-6	-	CASSLVGAVNSPLHF	TGTGCCAGCAGCTTGGTAGGGGCCGTCAATTCACCCCTCCACTTT